The sequence of this T cell receptor beta chain was determined in a study of blood T cell repertoires in COVID-19. As for the study in general: The United States, Italy and Spain provided the acute and convalescent COVID-19 samples. PBMCs, B-cell-depleted T cells, or T cells were the source of the cDNA or gDNA that made up the material.

In the source study's methods: Amplifying reference gene primers gave estimates of nucleated cell counts. Sequencing was performed with immunoSEQ multiplex PCR; in TCRdb, only in-frame clones are kept and a portion is missing. V and J calls and clone size follow that table, whereas D and trimming were derived from the DNA. The sample lists 40,000 to 60,000 clones, less than 85% seen once, with about 4.5% in the top ten. In its sample, this clone was seen once. The CDR3 sequence is 15 residues long. The V gene's germline CDR1 is SGHAT and CDR2 FQDESV (reference sequence). V was cut by 2 bases and J by 5 bases, with 15 bases left in between.

The sequenced sample was peripheral blood. The clonotype comes from a man aged 45-60 years with active COVID-19. This sequence joins TRBV11-1 and TRBJ1-1; the D is unclear. CDR3 in amino acids: CASSLFRGRTTEAFF. CDR3 DNA sequence: TGTGCCAGCAGCTTATTTCGGGGAAGAACAACTGAAGCTTTCTTT.